This TCR beta chain is drawn from a study of blood T cell repertoires in COVID-19. In the study overall: Donors in the United States, Italy and Spain gave samples during acute or convalescent COVID-19. Sample material is recorded as cDNA or gDNA derived from T cells, B-cell-depleted T cells, or PBMCs.

In the study's own analysis: Amplifying reference gene primers gave estimates of nucleated cell counts. Method: immunoSEQ multiplex PCR; TCRdb's copy keeps in-frame clones and lacks some. That table gives V, J and clone size, and the DNA gave D and trimming. This sample has 100,000 to 150,000 clones, with 65% to 90% found just once. The source material was peripheral blood. The clonotype was recovered from a woman aged 60-70 years with active or convalescent COVID-19.

The CDR3 is CASSLGRQKETQYF. The CDR3, as DNA: TGTGCCAGCAGCTTGGGGCGGCAGAAAGAGACCCAGTACTTC. This sequence joins TRBV5-6 and TRBJ2-5; D not certain. Looked up from germline, CDR1 is SGHDT and CDR2 is YYEEEE. V lost 0 bases, J lost 3 bases, and 9 bases lay in between. The CDR3 length is 14 residues.